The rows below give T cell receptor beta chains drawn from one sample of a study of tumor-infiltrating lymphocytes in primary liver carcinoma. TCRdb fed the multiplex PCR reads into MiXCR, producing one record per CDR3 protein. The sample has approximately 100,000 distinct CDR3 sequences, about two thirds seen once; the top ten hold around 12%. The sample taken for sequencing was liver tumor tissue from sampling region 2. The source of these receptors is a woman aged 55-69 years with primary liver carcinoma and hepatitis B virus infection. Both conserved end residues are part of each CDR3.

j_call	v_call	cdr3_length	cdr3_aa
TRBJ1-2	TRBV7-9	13	CASSSQSGRGYTF
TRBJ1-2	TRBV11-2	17	CASSLDPIRVLHYGYTF
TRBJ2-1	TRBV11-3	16	CASNRLNPEVVNEQFF
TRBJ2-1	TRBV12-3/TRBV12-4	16	CASSPLVSSFDNKQFF
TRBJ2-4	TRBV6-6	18	CASRTSGTQFVAKNIQYF
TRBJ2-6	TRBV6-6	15	CAISLQGAGANVLTF
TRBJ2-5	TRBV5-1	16	CASRQGARGSGETQYF
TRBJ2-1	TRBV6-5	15	CATSYRWTDYNEQFF
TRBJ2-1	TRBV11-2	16	CANSLEMGIPYNEQFF
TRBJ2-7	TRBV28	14	CASTVQGAGYGHYF
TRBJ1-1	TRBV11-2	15	CASSQGRGRQIEAFF
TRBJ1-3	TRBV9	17	CASSLSEGGHSGNTIYF
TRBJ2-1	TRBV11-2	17	CASSRRLAGGPGDEQFF
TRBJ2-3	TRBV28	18	CASSFAGLAGGGTDTQYF
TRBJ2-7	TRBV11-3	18	CASSLARLGTPGTYERYF
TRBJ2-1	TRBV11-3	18	CVSNLGQCRRAGYNEQFF
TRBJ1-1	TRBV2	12	CASSLTYTEAFF
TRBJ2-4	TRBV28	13	CASSAPRGEVQYF
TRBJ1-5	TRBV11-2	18	CTNSLAGTGELWNQSQHF
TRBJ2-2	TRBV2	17	CASSYLGTMGNTGELFF
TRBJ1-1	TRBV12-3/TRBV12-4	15	CDSSPWTGTNTEAFF
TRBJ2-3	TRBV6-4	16	CASSTTSGRGTDTQYF
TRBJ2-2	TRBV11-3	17	CASSIGRLAGNIGELFF
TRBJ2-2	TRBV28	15	CASSKGGLHTGKLFF
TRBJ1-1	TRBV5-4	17	CVSSLVGGRPMNTEAFF
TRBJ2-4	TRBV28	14	CASSFGGNLNIQYF
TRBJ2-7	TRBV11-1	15	CVSIPRTAGLREHYF
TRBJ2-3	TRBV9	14	CTSSVGGDADTQYF
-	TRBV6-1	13	CASGAHSNQPQYF
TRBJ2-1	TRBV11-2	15	CANSSNSGEPNEQFF
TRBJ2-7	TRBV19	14	CASSTGTGGEEQYF
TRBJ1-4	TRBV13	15	CASSISGTGTVKLFF
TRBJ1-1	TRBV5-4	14	CAISRSAVSTEAFF
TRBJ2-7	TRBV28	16	CASSSPGLAGICEQYF
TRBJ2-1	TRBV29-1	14	CSVGPGAGRNEQFF
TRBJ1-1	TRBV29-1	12	CSVPNGDTEVFF
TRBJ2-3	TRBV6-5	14	CANSLRSNTDTQYF
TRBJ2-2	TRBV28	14	CASSPGSYTGELFF